The source of this T cell receptor (beta chain) is a study of cytomegalovirus exposure and HLA in healthy donors. Study-wide results and caveats: Common viral pathogens (according to a later analysis) appeared linked to several of the most significant clusters. Accurate prediction of most subjects' HLA-A and HLA-B alleles from TCR beta sequences was reported.

It was with 60 Vbeta and 13 Jbeta primers that the PCR ran. Clones were read by immunoSEQ multiplex PCR, and TCRdb kept only the in-frame ones, dropping some. The sample lists 90,000 to 150,000 clones; about 79% were seen once. The CDR3 runs 15 residues. Germline lookup yields CDR1 SGHTA and CDR2 FQGNSA. The V and J ends lost 2 bases and 6 bases respectively, with 14 bases between them. As for this clone: Its antigen remains unknown.

The clonotype comes from a human donor in good health. Sequenced: PBMCs. The V and J genes are TRBV7-2 and TRBJ1-3, with D uncertain. CDR3 coding DNA: TGTGCCAGCAGCTTAAGTCTGGGCCATATAAACACCATATATTTT. Its protein is CASSLSLGHINTIYF.